The 20 T cell receptor beta chains below were found in one sample sequenced in a study of blood T cell repertoires in COVID-19. The table came from immunoSEQ multiplex PCR; TCRdb's copy has only in-frame clones and leaves some out. The data show approximately 300,000 clones, 90% seen once. The sequenced material came from peripheral blood. The receptors shown here come from a woman between 35 and 50 years old with acute or convalescent COVID-19.

The chain links TRBV7-9 to TRBJ2-4; 10 bases align to TRBD1. The CDR3 consists of 15 residues. The trim removed 6 bases at V and 3 bases at J, leaving 5 bases unmatched. Looked up from germline, CDR1 is SEHNR and CDR2 is FQNEAQ (reference sequence). The CDR3 DNA is TGTGCCAGCAGAAACGGACAGGGGGTCAAAAACATTCAGTACTTC. This encodes CASRNGQGVKNIQYF. The variable domain in full, with the rest retrieved from reference TRBV7-9 and TRBJ2-4, is DTGVSQNPRHKITKRGQNVTFRCDPISEHNRLYWYRQTLGQGPEFLTYFQNEAQLEKSRLLSDRFSAERPKGSFSTLEIQRTEQGDSAMYLCASRNGQGVKNIQYFGAGTRLSVL.

V is TRBV6-1 and J is TRBJ1-2; D is uncertain. CDR1 MNHNS and CDR2 SASEGT come from the germline V gene. The V end lost 2 bases, the J end lost 3 bases, and 16 bases lay between the germline ends. The CDR3 extends over 16 amino acids. In DNA form, the CDR3 reads TGTGCCAGCAGTGAAATTAACGGGGTCGGGTACTATGGCTACACCTTC. This sequence encodes CASSEINGVGYYGYTF.

This chain connects TRBV5-1 to TRBJ1-3; the match to TRBD1 covers 7 bases. The CDR3 consists of 17 residues. In germline, CDR1 is SGHRS, CDR2 YFSETQ. The junction had 10 bases not matched to a gene; V was cut back by 4 bases and J by 0 bases. CDR3 region: CASSKALGQSSGNTIYF. DNA for the CDR3: TGCGCCAGCAGCAAAGCTTTGGGACAGAGCTCTGGAAACACCATATATTTT.

This sequence joins TRBV6-6 and TRBJ1-5, with D possibly being TRBD1 (5 bases). V shed 8 bases and J shed 1 base, with 15 bases lying between them. Germline V gene data show CDR1 as MNHNY and CDR2 as SVGAGI (reference sequence). The CDR3 extends over 15 amino acids. The CDR3 nucleotides are TGTGCCAGCCGGGCAGGGAAGGGGAGCAATCAGCCCCAGCATTTT. Amino acid sequence: CASRAGKGSNQPQHF.

This rearrangement joins TRBV11-3 to TRBJ2-2; no reliable D call. The CDR3 covers 15 residues. V lost 1 base, J lost 2 bases, and 8 bases lay in between. Germline lookup yields CDR1 SGHNT and CDR2 YENEEA. The CDR3 bases are TGTGCCAGCAGCTTAGGGCAGATCAACACCGGGGAGCTGTTTTTT. Translated, it gives CASSLGQINTGELFF.

The sample holds a few counts of this clone. The V call is TRBV7-3, the J call TRBJ1-5; possible D gene TRBD1, 6 bases. V was pared by 3 bases and J by 3 bases, with 9 bases between. CDR3 length: 14 residues. The V gene's germline CDR1 is SGHTA and CDR2 FQGTGA. The DNA for the CDR3 is TGTGCCAGCAGCTTGACAGGTGACAATCAGCCCCAGCATTTT. Its protein is CASSLTGDNQPQHF. Full variable domain (outside the CDR3, taken from reference TRBV7-3 and TRBJ1-5): GAGVSQTPSNKVTEKGKYVELRCDPISGHTALYWYRQSLGQGPEFLIYFQGTGAADDSGLPNDRFFAVRPEGSVSTLKIQRTERGDSAVYLCASSLTGDNQPQHFGDGTRLSIL.

The V gene is TRBV19, the J gene TRBJ2-3; TRBD1 aligns across 9 bases. Germline values: CDR1 LNHDA, CDR2 SQIVND (reference sequence). This CDR3 spans 17 amino acids. With 8 bases clipped from V and 2 bases from J, the junction kept 14 bases outside the gene matches. CDR3 sequence reads: CASRIPGTGHPTDTQYF. In DNA, the CDR3 is TGTGCCAGTCGGATACCCGGGACAGGGCACCCCACAGATACGCAGTATTTT.

The gene calls are TRBV5-1 and TRBJ1-2; 8 bases align to TRBD1. This CDR3 spans 16 amino acids. J was trimmed by 4 bases and V by 2 bases; bases with no gene match: 10. Per the germline V gene, CDR1 is SGHRS and CDR2 is YFSETQ. The CDR3 region has the DNA TGCGCCAGCAGCTTCTTACCGGGACAGGAGGGCTATGGCTACACCTTC. Translating gives CASSFLPGQEGYGYTF.

V gene TRBV25-1 combines with J gene TRBJ1-2; TRBD1 matches 12 bases. This CDR3 spans 15 amino acids. Germline trimming cut 3 bases from V and 8 bases from J; bases unmatched to any gene: 7. Looked up from germline, CDR1 is MGHDK and CDR2 is SYGVNS. Here the CDR3 reads CASSDRDRGLKGYTF. DNA for the CDR3: TGTGCCAGCAGTGATCGGGACAGGGGGCTGAAAGGCTACACCTTC.

This clone was seen a few times. The chain carries TRBV12-3 or TRBV12-4 and TRBJ2-1; the D gene is possibly TRBD2 (7 bases). The CDR3 runs to 12 residues. Trimming pared 5 bases from V and 9 bases from J, leaving 11 bases between. CDR3 DNA: TGTGCCAGCAGTGAGGGAGGGGGTGAGCAGTTCTTC. Translated, it gives CASSEGGGEQFF.

V usage is TRBV6-5 and J usage is TRBJ2-3; a possible D gene is TRBD2 (5 bases). This CDR3 spans 16 amino acids. Per germline, CDR1 MNHEY and CDR2 SVGAGI. V gave up 4 bases and J gave up 2 bases, with 16 bases separating them. This chain's CDR3 is CASSSSPSGVTDTQYF. The CDR3 coding sequence is TGTGCCAGCAGTTCTTCCCCCTCCGGGGTCACAGATACGCAGTATTTT.

CDR3 amino acids: CASRTGFSGYNEQFF. The CDR3 DNA sequence: TGTGCCAGCAGGACCGGTTTTAGCGGCTACAATGAGCAGTTCTTC. The V gene is TRBV6-5, the J gene TRBJ2-1; possibly TRBD2 for D (6 bases). This CDR3 has 15 amino acids. Trimming removed 6 bases from V and 3 bases from J, with 15 bases in between. Germline CDR1 and CDR2: MNHEY and SVGAGI.

The chain joins TRBV3-1 (or the pseudogene TRBV3-2) to TRBJ2-6, with 8 bases fitting TRBD1. The ends lost 3 bases at V and 0 bases at J; junction bases unmatched: 10. The CDR3 is made up of 19 amino acids. CDR1 and CDR2 (germline): LGHDT, YNNKEL (reference sequence). CDR3 in amino acids: CASSHPTGDISSGANVLTF. The DNA for the CDR3 is TGTGCCAGCAGCCATCCGACAGGGGACATTAGCTCTGGGGCCAACGTCCTGACTTTC.

This sequence joins TRBV5-3 and TRBJ2-1; 12 bases fit TRBD1. TRBV5-3 is an ORF, and what it does is uncertain. The J segment lost 7 bases and the V segment lost 7 bases, leaving 6 bases of the junction unmatched. The length of the CDR3 is 14 residues. Here the CDR3 reads CARLGTGGGNEQFF. CDR3 DNA sequence: TGTGCCAGACTCGGGACAGGGGGCGGTAATGAGCAGTTCTTC.

The chain is built from TRBV6-5 and TRBJ1-1; no clear D. CDR3 length equals 13 residues. From germline, CDR1 is MNHEY and CDR2 SVGAGI. The V and J ends lost 7 bases and 10 bases respectively, with 19 bases between them. The CDR3 loop is CASTGLFGGSAFF. CDR3 coding DNA: TGTGCCAGCACGGGGTTATTTGGCGGGTCAGCTTTCTTT.

The CDR3 region is CASSLSTTSKRETQYF. The CDR3, as DNA: TGCGCCAGCAGCTTGTCGACAACCTCAAAGCGGGAGACCCAGTACTTC. The genes are TRBV5-1 and TRBJ2-5; TRBD2 is a possible D gene (5 bases). The length of the CDR3 is 16 residues. The germline gives CDR1 SGHRS, CDR2 YFSETQ. Trimming left V 1 base short and J 5 bases short, with 18 bases between.

This clone has just a few counts. The rearrangement joins TRBV3-1 (or the pseudogene TRBV3-2) to TRBJ1-3; 7 bases map to TRBD1. The length of the CDR3 is 14 residues. J gave up 6 bases and V 3 bases, and 5 bases lay outside the gene matches. Germline lookup yields CDR1 LGHDT and CDR2 YNNKEL (reference sequence). CDR3 nucleotides: TGTGCCAGCAGCCAGCTACAGGGGAAAAACACCATATATTTT. The encoded protein is CASSQLQGKNTIYF.

This chain links TRBV19 with TRBJ1-5; 7 nucleotides align to TRBD1. This CDR3 comprises 15 residues. Trimming took 4 bases from V and 2 from J; bases not matched to a gene: 5. The germline gives CDR1 LNHDA, CDR2 SQIVND (reference sequence). The CDR3 DNA is TGTGCCAGTAGTAGATGGGACAGCGGCAATCAGCCCCAGCATTTT. Translated, it gives CASSRWDSGNQPQHF.

As to this clone: Other DNA sequences within the sample encode an identical CDR3. The J gene is TRBJ2-3, the V gene TRBV3-1 (or the pseudogene TRBV3-2), with D unclear. Germline assignment: CDR1 LGHDT and CDR2 YNNKEL (reference sequence). The CDR3 extends over 15 amino acids. Between the trimmed V and J ends, which lost 0 bases and 0 bases, there was a span of 7 bases. The CDR3 loop is CASSQEGRSTDTQYF. DNA for the CDR3: TGTGCCAGCAGCCAAGAGGGCCGAAGCACAGATACGCAGTATTTT.

The genes are TRBV9 and TRBJ1-4, with D uncertain. Germline CDR1 is SGDLS and CDR2 is YYNGEE. The CDR3 is made up of 15 amino acids. V dropped 4 bases and J dropped 4 bases, with 14 bases sitting between them. Here the CDR3 reads CASSPRSGRNEKLFF. In DNA, the CDR3 is TGTGCCAGCAGCCCCCGATCAGGCCGTAATGAAAAACTGTTTTTT.